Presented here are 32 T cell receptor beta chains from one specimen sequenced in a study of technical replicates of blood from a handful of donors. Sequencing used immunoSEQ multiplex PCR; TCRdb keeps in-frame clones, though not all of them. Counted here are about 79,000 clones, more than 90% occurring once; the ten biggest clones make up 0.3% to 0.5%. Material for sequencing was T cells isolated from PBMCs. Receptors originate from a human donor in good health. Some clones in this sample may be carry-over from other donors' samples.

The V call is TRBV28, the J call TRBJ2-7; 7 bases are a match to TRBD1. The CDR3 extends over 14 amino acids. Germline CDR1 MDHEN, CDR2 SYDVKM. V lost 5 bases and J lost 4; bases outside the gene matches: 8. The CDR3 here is CASSTPRDRYEQYF. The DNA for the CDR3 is TGTGCCAGCAGTACCCCTCGGGACAGATACGAGCAGTACTTC.

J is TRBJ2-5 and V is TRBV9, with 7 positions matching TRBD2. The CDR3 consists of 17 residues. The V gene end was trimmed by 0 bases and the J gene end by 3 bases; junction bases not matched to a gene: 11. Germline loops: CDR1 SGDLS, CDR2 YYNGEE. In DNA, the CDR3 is TGTGCCAGCAGCGTAGGTTTGACAGCGGGACTTGAAGAGACCCAGTACTTC. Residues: CASSVGLTAGLEETQYF.

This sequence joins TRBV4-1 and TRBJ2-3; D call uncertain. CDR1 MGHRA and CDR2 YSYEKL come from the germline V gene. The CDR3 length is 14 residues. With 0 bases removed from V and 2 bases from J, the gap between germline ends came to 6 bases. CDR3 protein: CASSQDQNTDTQYF. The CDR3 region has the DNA TGCGCCAGCAGCCAAGATCAGAACACAGATACGCAGTATTTT.

Here the CDR3 reads CASSLAGTGREKLFF. CDR3 nucleotide sequence: TGTGCCAGCAGCTTGGCCGGGACAGGGAGAGAAAAACTGTTTTTT. The V call is TRBV11-2, the J call TRBJ1-4; 9 bases map to TRBD1. V was clipped by 3 bases and J by 8 bases; unmatched bases: 7. CDR1 and CDR2 from the germline V gene are SGHAT and FQNNGV. This CDR3 region has 15 residues.

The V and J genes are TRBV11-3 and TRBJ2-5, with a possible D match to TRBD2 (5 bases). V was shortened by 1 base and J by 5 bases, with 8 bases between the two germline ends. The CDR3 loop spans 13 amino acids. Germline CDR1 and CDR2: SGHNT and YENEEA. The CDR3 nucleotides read TGTGCCAGCAGCTTAGGGGGAGTTGAGACCCAGTACTTC. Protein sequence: CASSLGGVETQYF. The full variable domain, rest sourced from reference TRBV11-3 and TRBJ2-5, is EAGVVQSPRYKIIEKKQPVAFWCNPISGHNTLYWYLQNLGQGPELLIRYENEEAVDDSQLPKDRFSAERLKGVDSTLKIQPAELGDSAVYLCASSLGGVETQYFGPGTRLLVL.

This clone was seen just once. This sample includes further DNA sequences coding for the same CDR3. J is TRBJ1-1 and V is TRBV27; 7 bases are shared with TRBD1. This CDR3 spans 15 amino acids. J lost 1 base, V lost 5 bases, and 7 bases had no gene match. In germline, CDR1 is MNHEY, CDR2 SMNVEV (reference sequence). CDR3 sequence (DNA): TGTGCCAGCAGTGAAGCCGGGACAGAGAACACTGAAGCTTTCTTT. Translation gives CASSEAGTENTEAFF.

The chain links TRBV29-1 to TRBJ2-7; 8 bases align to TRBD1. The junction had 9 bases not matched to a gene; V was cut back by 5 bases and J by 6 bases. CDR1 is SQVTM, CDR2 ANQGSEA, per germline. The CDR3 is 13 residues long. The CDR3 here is CSVWDRLLGEQYF. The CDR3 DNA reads TGCAGCGTTTGGGACAGGCTCCTGGGCGAGCAGTACTTC.

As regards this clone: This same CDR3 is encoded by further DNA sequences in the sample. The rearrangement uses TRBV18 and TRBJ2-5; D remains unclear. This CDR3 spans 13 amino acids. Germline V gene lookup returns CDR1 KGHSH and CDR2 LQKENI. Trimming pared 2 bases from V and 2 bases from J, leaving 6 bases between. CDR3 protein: CASSPSGQETQYF. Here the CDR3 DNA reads TGTGCCAGCTCACCATCAGGACAAGAGACCCAGTACTTC.

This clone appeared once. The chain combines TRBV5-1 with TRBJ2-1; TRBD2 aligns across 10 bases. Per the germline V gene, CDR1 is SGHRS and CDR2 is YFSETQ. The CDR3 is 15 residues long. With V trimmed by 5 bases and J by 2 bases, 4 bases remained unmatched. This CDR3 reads CASSRTSGTYNEQFF. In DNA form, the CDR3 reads TGCGCCAGCAGTAGGACTAGCGGCACCTACAATGAGCAGTTCTTC.

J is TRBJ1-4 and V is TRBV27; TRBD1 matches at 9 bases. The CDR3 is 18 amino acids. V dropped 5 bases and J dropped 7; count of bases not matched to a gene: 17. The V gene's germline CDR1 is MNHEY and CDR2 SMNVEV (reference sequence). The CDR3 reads CASSLTPSSDRGGEKLFF. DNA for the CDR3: TGTGCCAGCAGTCTCACTCCCTCTTCGGACAGGGGAGGTGAAAAACTGTTTTTT.

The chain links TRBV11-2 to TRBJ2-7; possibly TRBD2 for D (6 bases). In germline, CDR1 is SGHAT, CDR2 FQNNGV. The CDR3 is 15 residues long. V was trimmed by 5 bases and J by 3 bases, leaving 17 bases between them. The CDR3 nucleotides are TGTGCCAGCAGCCATATTAGCGGTGGGTACTACGAGCAGTACTTC. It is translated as CASSHISGGYYEQYF. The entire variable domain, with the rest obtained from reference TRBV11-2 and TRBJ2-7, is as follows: EAGVAQSPRYKIIEKRQSVAFWCNPISGHATLYWYQQILGQGPKLLIQFQNNGVVDDSQLPKDRFSAERLKGVDSTLKIQPAKLEDSAVYLCASSHISGGYYEQYFGPGTRLTVT.

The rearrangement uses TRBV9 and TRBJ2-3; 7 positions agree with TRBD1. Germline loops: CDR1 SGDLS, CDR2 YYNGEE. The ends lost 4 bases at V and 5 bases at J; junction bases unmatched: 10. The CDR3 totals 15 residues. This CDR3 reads CASSFAGTDKDTQYF. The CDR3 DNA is TGTGCCAGCAGCTTTGCCGGGACAGATAAAGATACGCAGTATTTT.

The CDR3 region has the DNA TGTGCCAGCAGCTCCGTAATGACAGGGGATAACTATGGCTACACCTTC. It specifies CASSSVMTGDNYGYTF. The chain has TRBV5-4 and TRBJ1-2; 8 bases line up with TRBD1. In germline, CDR1 is SGHNT, CDR2 YYREEE (reference sequence). CDR3 length: 16 amino acids. J gave up 1 base and V 3 bases, and 8 bases lay outside the gene matches.

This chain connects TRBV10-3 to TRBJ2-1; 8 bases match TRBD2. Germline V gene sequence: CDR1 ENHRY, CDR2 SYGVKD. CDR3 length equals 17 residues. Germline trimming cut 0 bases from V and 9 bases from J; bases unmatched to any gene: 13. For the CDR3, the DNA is TGTGCCATCAGTGAGTCGGATCTTAAAGCGGGAGTGGGTGAGCAGTTCTTC. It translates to CAISESDLKAGVGEQFF.

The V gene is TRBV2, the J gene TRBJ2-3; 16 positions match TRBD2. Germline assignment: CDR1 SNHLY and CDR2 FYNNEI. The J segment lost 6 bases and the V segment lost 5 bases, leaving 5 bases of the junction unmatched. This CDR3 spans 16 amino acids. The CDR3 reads CASSPGTSGRVDTQYF. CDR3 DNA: TGTGCCAGCAGTCCGGGGACTAGCGGGAGGGTTGATACGCAGTATTTT. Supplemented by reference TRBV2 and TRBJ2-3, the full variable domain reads EPEVTQTPSHQVTQMGQEVILRCVPISNHLYFYWYRQILGQKVEFLVSFYNNEISEKSEIFDDQFSVERPDGSNFTLKIRSTKLEDSAMYFCASSPGTSGRVDTQYFGPGTRLTVL.

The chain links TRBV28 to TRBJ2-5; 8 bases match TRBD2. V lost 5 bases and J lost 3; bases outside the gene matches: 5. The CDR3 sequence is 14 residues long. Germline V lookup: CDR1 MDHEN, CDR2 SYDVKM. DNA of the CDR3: TGTGCCAGCAGTCAACTAGCGGCAGAAGAGACCCAGTACTTC. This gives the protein CASSQLAAEETQYF. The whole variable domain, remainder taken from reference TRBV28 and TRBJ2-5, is DVKVTQSSRYLVKRTGEKVFLECVQDMDHENMFWYRQDPGLGLRLIYFSYDVKMKEKGDIPEGYSVSREKKERFSLILESASTNQTSMYLCASSQLAAEETQYFGPGTRLLVL.

The CDR3 here is CASSLVSGSVYNEQFF. The CDR3 DNA follows: TGCGCCAGCAGCTTGGTAAGCGGGAGTGTGTACAATGAGCAGTTCTTC. The V call is TRBV5-1, the J call TRBJ2-1, with TRBD2 matching over 8 bases. This CDR3 region has 16 residues. Per the germline V gene, CDR1 is SGHRS and CDR2 is YFSETQ. The ends lost 0 bases at V and 4 bases at J; junction bases unmatched: 6.

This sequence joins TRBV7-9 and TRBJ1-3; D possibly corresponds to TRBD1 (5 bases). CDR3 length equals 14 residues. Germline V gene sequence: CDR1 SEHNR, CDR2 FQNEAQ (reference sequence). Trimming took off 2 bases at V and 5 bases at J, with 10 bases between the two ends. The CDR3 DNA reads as TGTGCCAGCAGCTTAAATCTGGGGCGAAACACCATATATTTT. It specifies CASSLNLGRNTIYF.

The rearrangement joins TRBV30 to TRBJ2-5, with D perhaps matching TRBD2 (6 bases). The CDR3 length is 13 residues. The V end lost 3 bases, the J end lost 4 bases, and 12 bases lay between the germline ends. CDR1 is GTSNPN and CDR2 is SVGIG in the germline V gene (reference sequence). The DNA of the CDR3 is TGTGCCTGGAGGGCGGGACCAGGAGAGACCCAGTACTTC. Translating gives CAWRAGPGETQYF.

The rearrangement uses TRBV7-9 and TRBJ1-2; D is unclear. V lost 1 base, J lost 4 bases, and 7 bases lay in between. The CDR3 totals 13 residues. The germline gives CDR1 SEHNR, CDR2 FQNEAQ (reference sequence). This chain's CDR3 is CASSLGHRYGYTF. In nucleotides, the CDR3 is TGTGCCAGCAGCTTAGGACACCGCTATGGCTACACCTTC.

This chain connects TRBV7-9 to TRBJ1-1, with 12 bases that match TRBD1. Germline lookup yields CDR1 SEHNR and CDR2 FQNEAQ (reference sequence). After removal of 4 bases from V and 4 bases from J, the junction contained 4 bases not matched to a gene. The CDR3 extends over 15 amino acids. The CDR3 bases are TGTGCCAGCAGCTCGGGACAGGGGGCGGGCACTGAAGCTTTCTTT. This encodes CASSSGQGAGTEAFF.

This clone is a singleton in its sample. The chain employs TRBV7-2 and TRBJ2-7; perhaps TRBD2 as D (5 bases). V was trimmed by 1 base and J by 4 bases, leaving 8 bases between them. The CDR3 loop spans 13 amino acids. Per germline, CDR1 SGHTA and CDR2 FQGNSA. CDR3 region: CASSLDPGYEQYF. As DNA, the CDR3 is TGTGCCAGCAGCTTAGATCCGGGATACGAGCAGTACTTC.

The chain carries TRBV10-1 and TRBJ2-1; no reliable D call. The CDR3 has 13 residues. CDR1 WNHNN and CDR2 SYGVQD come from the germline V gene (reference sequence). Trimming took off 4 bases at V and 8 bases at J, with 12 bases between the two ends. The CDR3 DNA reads TGCGCCAGCAGTGGTGGTCGACTCGATGAGCAGTTCTTC. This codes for CASSGGRLDEQFF.

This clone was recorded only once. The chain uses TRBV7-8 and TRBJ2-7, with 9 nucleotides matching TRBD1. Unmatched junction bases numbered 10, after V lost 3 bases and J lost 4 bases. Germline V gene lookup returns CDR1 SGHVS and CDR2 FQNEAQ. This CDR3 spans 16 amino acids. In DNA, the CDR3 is TGTGCCAGCAGCTTTGGGCCCGGGACAGGGTATTACGAGCAGTACTTC. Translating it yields CASSFGPGTGYYEQYF.

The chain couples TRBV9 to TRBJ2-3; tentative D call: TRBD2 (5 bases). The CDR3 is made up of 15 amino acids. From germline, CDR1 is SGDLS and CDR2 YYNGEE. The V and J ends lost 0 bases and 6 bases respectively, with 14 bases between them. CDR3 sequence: CASSVVGVSQDTQYF. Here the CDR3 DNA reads TGTGCCAGCAGCGTAGTCGGGGTATCTCAGGATACGCAGTATTTT.

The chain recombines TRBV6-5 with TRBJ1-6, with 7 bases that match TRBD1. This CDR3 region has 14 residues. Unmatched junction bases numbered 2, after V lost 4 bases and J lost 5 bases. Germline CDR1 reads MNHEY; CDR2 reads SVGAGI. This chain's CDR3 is CASSLQGNNSPLHF. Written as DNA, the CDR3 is TGTGCCAGCAGTTTACAGGGGAATAATTCACCCCTCCACTTT.

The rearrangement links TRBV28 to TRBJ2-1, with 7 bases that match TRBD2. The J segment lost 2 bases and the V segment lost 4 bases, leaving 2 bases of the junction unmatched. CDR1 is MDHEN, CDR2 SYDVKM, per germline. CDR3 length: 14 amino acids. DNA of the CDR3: TGTGCCAGCAGTTGGGGGAGGGCCTACAATGAGCAGTTCTTC. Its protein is CASSWGRAYNEQFF.

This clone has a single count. The CDR3 sequence: CASSEGQAVTYEQYF. The CDR3 region has the DNA TGTGCCAGCAGTGAGGGACAGGCTGTAACGTACGAGCAGTACTTC. This chain uses TRBV6-1 with TRBJ2-7; 8 nucleotides match TRBD1. With V trimmed by 3 bases and J by 4 bases, 8 bases remained unmatched. In germline, CDR1 is MNHNS, CDR2 SASEGT. The CDR3 extends over 15 amino acids.

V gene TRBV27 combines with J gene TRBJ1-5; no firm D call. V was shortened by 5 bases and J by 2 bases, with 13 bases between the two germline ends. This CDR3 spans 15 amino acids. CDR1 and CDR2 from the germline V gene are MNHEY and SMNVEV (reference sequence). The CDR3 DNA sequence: TGTGCCAGCAGTCCCCACGGGTCAGGCAATCAGCCCCAGCATTTT. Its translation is CASSPHGSGNQPQHF.

CDR3 sequence reads: CASISAGIIYNEQFF. Written as DNA, the CDR3 is TGTGCCAGCATTTCAGCGGGGATCATCTACAATGAGCAGTTCTTC. The chain uses TRBV6-1 and TRBJ2-1; 7 nucleotides align to TRBD2. V lost 7 bases, J lost 3 bases, and 9 bases stayed unmatched. CDR1 is MNHNS and CDR2 is SASEGT in the germline V gene. The CDR3 length is 15 residues.

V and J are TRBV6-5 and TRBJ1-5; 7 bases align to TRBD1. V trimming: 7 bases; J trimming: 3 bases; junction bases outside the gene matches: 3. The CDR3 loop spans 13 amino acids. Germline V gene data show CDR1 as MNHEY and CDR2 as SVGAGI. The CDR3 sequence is CASKGQFNQPQHF. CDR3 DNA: TGTGCCAGCAAGGGACAGTTCAATCAGCCCCAGCATTTT.

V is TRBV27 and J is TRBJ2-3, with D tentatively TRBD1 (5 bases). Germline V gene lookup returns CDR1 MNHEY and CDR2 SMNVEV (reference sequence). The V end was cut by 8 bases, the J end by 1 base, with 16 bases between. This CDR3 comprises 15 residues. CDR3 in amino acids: CASLGWNRRTDTQYF. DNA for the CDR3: TGTGCCAGCCTCGGTTGGAACAGGCGCACAGATACGCAGTATTTT.